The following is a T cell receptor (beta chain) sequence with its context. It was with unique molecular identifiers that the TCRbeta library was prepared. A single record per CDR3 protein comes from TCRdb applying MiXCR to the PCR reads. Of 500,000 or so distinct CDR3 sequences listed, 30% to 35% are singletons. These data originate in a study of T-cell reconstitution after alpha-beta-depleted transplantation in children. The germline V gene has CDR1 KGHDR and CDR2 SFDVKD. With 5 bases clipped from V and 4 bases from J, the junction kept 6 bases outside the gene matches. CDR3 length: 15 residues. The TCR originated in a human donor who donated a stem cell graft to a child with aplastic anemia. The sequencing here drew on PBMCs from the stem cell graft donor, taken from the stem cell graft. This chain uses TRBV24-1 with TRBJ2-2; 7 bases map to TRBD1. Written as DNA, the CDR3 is TGTGCCACCAGTGTAACCTCAGGGGGCACCGGGGAGCTGTTTTTT. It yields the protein CATSVTSGGTGELFF.